The clone carrying this T cell receptor beta chain has only a few counts. Antigen unknown. This sample is drawn from a study of T cells in Graves' hyperthyroidism and ophthalmopathy. With 8 bases removed from V and 2 bases from J, the gap between germline ends came to 9 bases. Germline V gives CDR1 MGHDK, CDR2 SYGVNS. The CDR3 loop spans 12 amino acids. The authors deemed Graves' hyperthyroidism stable absent ophthalmopathy progression within 18 months. Subjects aged 18 to 65 presented with newly diagnosed hyperthyroidism of less than 2 months' duration. Regions amplified from RNA transcripts were the TCR beta CDR3 regions. TCR CDR3 underwent first-round RT-PCR with the HTBI primer set. A single record per CDR3 protein comes from TCRdb applying MiXCR to the multiplex PCR reads. Altogether just under 750,000 distinct CDR3 sequences are present, 35% being singletons, with the ten largest covering roughly 31%.

General study findings and limits: It was a median around 6 months before onset that the model predicted ophthalmopathy.

The chain links TRBV25-1 to TRBJ1-1; D ambiguous. The sequence derives from a woman in her thirties or forties with Graves' hyperthyroidism. Specimen: blood. The CDR3: CASLGSNTEAFF. The DNA for the CDR3 is TGTGCCAGCCTCGGGAGTAACACTGAAGCTTTCTTT.